These 32 T cell receptor beta chains came from one sample sequenced in a study of OX40 agonist ivuxolimab in advanced cancers. This table comes from immunoSEQ multiplex PCR, and its TCRdb copy is limited to in-frame clones, with some not included. The sample consists of some 19,000 clones, 83% of them appearing once. Sequenced material: CD4+ or CD8+ T cells sorted from blood, taken in a trial of the OX40 agonist ivuxolimab. These receptors were obtained from an adult with an advanced solid tumor such as melanoma, head and neck, liver or kidney cancer.

The CDR3 region has the DNA TGTGCCAGCAGTCATCAGGGAATTGGTGGCTACACCTTC. Translating gives CASSHQGIGGYTF. This chain connects TRBV28 to TRBJ1-2; the D gene is possibly TRBD1 (5 bases). This CDR3 contains 13 residues. From germline, CDR1 is MDHEN and CDR2 SYDVKM. Trimming pared 5 bases from V and 7 bases from J, leaving 14 bases between.

About this clone itself: The germline gene is not matched at one end of the junction; a read error may be the cause. This chain links TRBV13 with TRBJ2-7; 9 nucleotides match TRBD1. The germline V gene has CDR1 PRHDT and CDR2 FYEKMQ (reference sequence). CDR3 length: 15 amino acids. CDR3 nucleotide sequence: TGTGCCAGCAGCTTAGAAGGACAGGGGTCCTCCGAGCAGTACTTC. Protein sequence: CASSLEGQGSSEQYF.

This clone was recorded only once. The rearrangement uses TRBV4-2 and TRBJ1-5; 8 bases line up with TRBD1. In germline, CDR1 is LGHNA, CDR2 YNFKEQ. After removal of 0 bases from V and 7 bases from J, the junction contained 2 bases not matched to a gene. CDR3 length: 14 residues. CDR3 region: CASSQETGEQPQHF. The CDR3 region has the DNA TGTGCCAGCAGCCAAGAGACAGGGGAGCAGCCCCAGCATTTT.

This clone appeared once. The chain recombines TRBV6-5 with TRBJ1-5, with D perhaps matching TRBD1 (5 bases). The V gene lost 4 bases and the J gene lost 5 bases, with 9 bases spanning the gap. Germline loops: CDR1 MNHEY, CDR2 SVGAGI. The CDR3 extends over 13 amino acids. For the CDR3, the DNA is TGTGCCAGCAGTTTTCGAGGGGATCAGCCCCAGCATTTT. Its protein product is CASSFRGDQPQHF.

This clone was observed a single time. The chain links TRBV7-6 to TRBJ2-1; a weak D match, TRBD2 (6 bases). The CDR3 is made up of 16 amino acids. Trimming took 5 bases from V and 0 from J, leaving 14 bases between them. Germline loops: CDR1 SGHVS, CDR2 FNYEAQ. CDR3 in DNA: TGTGCCAGCAGCGCTCCTGCCGGGAGCTCCTACAATGAGCAGTTCTTC. Its protein is CASSAPAGSSYNEQFF.

In its sample, this clone was seen once. The chain is built from TRBV19 and TRBJ2-1; D is unclear. V lost 4 bases and J 7 bases, leaving 11 bases between the germline ends. The CDR3 has 13 residues. CDR1 LNHDA and CDR2 SQIVND come from the germline V gene (reference sequence). Written as DNA, the CDR3 is TGTGCCAGTAGTACCCGCATTTTAAATGAGCAGTTCTTC. It is translated as CASSTRILNEQFF.

This chain connects TRBV7-9 to TRBJ2-7; D ambiguous. V was pared by 5 bases and J by 5 bases, with 7 bases between. The V gene's germline CDR1 is SEHNR and CDR2 FQNEAQ (reference sequence). CDR3 length equals 11 residues. CDR3 in amino acids: CASSPGDEQYF. DNA of the CDR3: TGTGCCAGCAGCCCCGGTGACGAGCAGTACTTC.

The J gene is TRBJ1-3, the V gene TRBV28; 8 bases are shared with TRBD1. The ends lost 5 bases at V and 2 bases at J; junction bases unmatched: 8. Looked up from germline, CDR1 is MDHEN and CDR2 is SYDVKM. CDR3 size: 16 residues. Here the CDR3 DNA reads TGTGCCAGCAGTCCTCTCGGGACAGGTGCTGGAAACACCATATATTTT. It translates to CASSPLGTGAGNTIYF.

The chain is built from TRBV4-1 and TRBJ1-4; the D is unclear. This CDR3 has 15 residues. Trimming removed 4 bases from V and 2 bases from J, with 11 bases in between. Germline assignment: CDR1 MGHRA and CDR2 YSYEKL. The CDR3 region has the DNA TGCGCCAGCAGCCGATCACTGGTTACTAATGAAAAACTGTTTTTT. It codes for CASSRSLVTNEKLFF.

The chain is built from TRBV2 and TRBJ2-3, with D uncertain. The CDR3 totals 14 residues. The V and J ends lost 6 bases and 0 bases respectively, with 10 bases between them. Germline V lookup: CDR1 SNHLY, CDR2 FYNNEI. Written as DNA, the CDR3 is TGTGCCAGCAGCCCGGACGCCAGCACAGATACGCAGTATTTT. This sequence encodes CASSPDASTDTQYF.

The chain joins TRBV28 to TRBJ2-3; 8 nucleotides line up with TRBD1. V was pared by 5 bases and J by 3 bases, with 16 bases of the junction left unmatched. In germline, CDR1 is MDHEN, CDR2 SYDVKM. The CDR3 length is 18 residues. CDR3 in DNA: TGTGCCAGCAGTGATCCGGGACAGGATTCTCCTTTAACAGATACGCAGTATTTT. The encoded protein is CASSDPGQDSPLTDTQYF.

The chain employs TRBV9 and TRBJ2-7; 7 bases agree with TRBD1. The CDR3 sequence is 16 residues long. Germline CDR1 is SGDLS and CDR2 is YYNGEE. The J segment lost 3 bases and the V segment lost 3 bases, leaving 12 bases of the junction unmatched. CDR3 in DNA: TGTGCCAGCAGCGGGATAGGGACAGCTGCCCGCTACGAGCAGTACTTC. Amino acid sequence: CASSGIGTAARYEQYF.

The chain uses TRBV7-3 and TRBJ2-1, with D hard to call. This CDR3 has 15 residues. Looked up from germline, CDR1 is SGHTA and CDR2 is FQGTGA. Trimming took 1 base from V and 5 from J, leaving 12 bases between them. In DNA form, the CDR3 reads TGTGCCAGCAGCTTAAGGGGTTTAGTACACAATGAGCAGTTCTTC. This sequence encodes CASSLRGLVHNEQFF.

V is TRBV5-5 and J is TRBJ1-1; 8 bases are shared with TRBD1. The V gene's germline CDR1 is SGHKS and CDR2 YYEKEE (reference sequence). There are 12 residues in the CDR3. V was pared by 4 bases and J by 6 bases, with 2 bases of the junction left unmatched. The CDR3 DNA reads as TGTGCCAGCAGCCCGACAGGGGCTGAAGCTTTCTTT. Amino acid sequence: CASSPTGAEAFF.

This chain joins TRBV10-3 and TRBJ2-5; a possible D gene is TRBD2 (5 bases). V lost 6 bases and J 0 bases, leaving 17 bases between the germline ends. The germline V gene encodes CDR1 ENHRY and CDR2 SYGVKD. The CDR3 extends over 16 amino acids. The DNA for the CDR3 is TGTGCCATCAGGAGGGAAACGGAATCTTACCAAGAGACCCAGTACTTC. Translation: CAIRRETESYQETQYF.

This chain uses TRBV30 with TRBJ2-6; unclear D gene. CDR3 size: 15 residues. Trimming pared 1 base from V and 0 bases from J, leaving 7 bases between. Per germline, CDR1 GTSNPN and CDR2 SVGIG (reference sequence). CDR3 region: CAWSAYNSGANVLTF. The DNA for the CDR3 is TGTGCCTGGAGTGCCTACAACTCTGGGGCCAACGTCCTGACTTTC.

The CDR3 loop is CASRIAGTGELFF. Here the CDR3 DNA reads TGTGCCAGCAGAATAGCGGGAACCGGGGAGCTGTTTTTT. The chain carries TRBV14 and TRBJ2-2; TRBD2 matches at 8 bases. Germline CDR1 is SGHDN and CDR2 is FVKESK. The ends lost 6 bases at V and 5 bases at J; junction bases unmatched: 2. This CDR3 region has 13 residues.

The chain has TRBV28 and TRBJ2-3; D remains unclear. The germline V gene encodes CDR1 MDHEN and CDR2 SYDVKM. V was shortened by 8 bases and J by 2 bases, with 11 bases between the two germline ends. This CDR3 comprises 13 residues. In DNA, the CDR3 is TGTGCCAGCTGTTCTCGCGCCACAGATACGCAGTATTTT. Translation gives CASCSRATDTQYF.

The chain recombines TRBV2 with TRBJ1-1; no clear D. Trimming removed 5 bases from V and 0 bases from J, with 10 bases in between. CDR3 size: 14 residues. Germline V lookup: CDR1 SNHLY, CDR2 FYNNEI. The CDR3 DNA reads as TGTGCCAGCAGTCGAACTAATATGAACACTGAAGCTTTCTTT. It yields the protein CASSRTNMNTEAFF.

As regards this clone: In the same sample, other DNA sequences code for this CDR3. The chain uses TRBV9 and TRBJ1-1; 11 positions agree with TRBD1. Germline V gene sequence: CDR1 SGDLS, CDR2 YYNGEE. The CDR3 spans 14 residues. Trimming removed 3 bases from V and 11 bases from J; junction bases left unmatched: 9. The CDR3 here is CASSGGQGGSRAFF. CDR3 sequence (DNA): TGTGCCAGCAGCGGGGGACAGGGGGGGTCCCGGGCTTTCTTT.

This clone was counted between two and nine times. The chain links TRBV6-1 to TRBJ2-1, with 12 bases lining up with TRBD2. V lost 4 bases to trimming and J lost 0 bases; unmatched junction nucleotides: 4. From germline, CDR1 is MNHNS and CDR2 SASEGT. CDR3 length equals 17 residues. The CDR3 region has the DNA TGTGCCAGCAGTGGGCTAGCGGGGGGGAGCTCCTACAATGAGCAGTTCTTC. It is translated as CASSGLAGGSSYNEQFF.

The chain employs TRBV19 and TRBJ1-1, with D perhaps TRBD1 (5 bases). Trimming stripped 7 bases from V and 0 bases from J, with 15 bases between. CDR3 length: 15 amino acids. The germline V gene encodes CDR1 LNHDA and CDR2 SQIVND (reference sequence). The chain's CDR3 is CASNAGFSMNTEAFF. The CDR3 DNA is TGTGCCAGTAATGCAGGGTTTTCCATGAACACTGAAGCTTTCTTT. Looking up the rest from reference TRBV19 and TRBJ1-1 gives the full variable domain: DGGITQSPKYLFRKEGQNVTLSCEQNLNHDAMYWYRQDPGQGLRLIYYSQIVNDFQKGDIAEGYSVSREKKESFPLTVTSAQKNPTAFYLCASNAGFSMNTEAFFGQGTRLTVV.

This sequence joins TRBV28 and TRBJ2-7; possible D gene TRBD1, 5 bases. The germline CDR1 and CDR2 sequences are MDHEN and SYDVKM. This CDR3 contains 15 residues. Trimming cost V 1 base and J 0 bases, with 10 bases left between them. As DNA, the CDR3 is TGTGCCAGCAGTTTATTGGCAGGGTTCTCCTACGAGCAGTACTTC. Translation: CASSLLAGFSYEQYF.

The chain links TRBV4-1 to TRBJ2-7, with TRBD1 matching over 8 bases. Germline V CDR1 and CDR2: MGHRA, YSYEKL. The CDR3 length is 14 residues. Losses at the gene ends were 4 bases for V and 4 bases for J; bases not matched to a gene: 6. This CDR3 is CASSPGQGRYEQYF. The CDR3 DNA sequence: TGCGCCAGCAGCCCCGGACAGGGTAGGTACGAGCAGTACTTC.

This chain uses TRBV7-2 with TRBJ2-1, with 14 bases aligning to TRBD2. This CDR3 spans 18 amino acids. Germline V gene lookup returns CDR1 SGHTA and CDR2 FQGNSA. Losses at the gene ends were 5 bases for V and 4 bases for J; bases not matched to a gene: 10. CDR3 coding DNA: TGTGCCAGCAGCGCGACTAGCGGGGGGGCGTTGTGGTACAATGAGCAGTTCTTC. Amino acid sequence: CASSATSGGALWYNEQFF.

This chain's CDR3 is CASSQDIGGSEAPLHF. The DNA of the CDR3 is TGTGCCAGCAGCCAAGATATAGGGGGCTCCGAGGCACCCCTCCACTTT. The J gene is TRBJ1-6, the V gene TRBV4-2, with TRBD1 matching 7 bases. Germline V gives CDR1 LGHNA, CDR2 YNFKEQ. The CDR3 has 16 residues. After removal of 0 bases from V and 11 bases from J, the junction contained 10 bases not matched to a gene.

V usage is TRBV15 and J usage is TRBJ2-7; TRBD1 might be the D (5 bases). Germline assignment: CDR1 LNHNV and CDR2 YYDKDF (reference sequence). Trimming removed 6 bases at V and 0 bases at J, with 6 bases between. The CDR3 has 12 residues. The CDR3: CATRGASYEQYF. CDR3 in DNA: TGTGCCACCAGAGGGGCCTCCTACGAGCAGTACTTC.

This rearrangement joins TRBV19 to TRBJ2-1; a possible D gene is TRBD1 (7 bases). Germline V gene lookup returns CDR1 LNHDA and CDR2 SQIVND (reference sequence). There are 15 residues in the CDR3. Deletions cut 11 bases from V and 0 bases from J, with 17 bases between. The CDR3 loop reads CACTRGDPSYNEQFF. Written as DNA, the CDR3 is TGTGCCTGTACCAGGGGGGACCCCTCCTACAATGAGCAGTTCTTC.

The rearrangement joins TRBV5-1 to TRBJ1-3; D remains ambiguous. CDR1 is SGHRS and CDR2 is YFSETQ in the germline V gene. The CDR3 has 16 amino acids. V was cut by 0 bases and J by 1 base, with 11 bases left in between. The DNA for the CDR3 is TGCGCCAGCAGCTTGGAGGTCGGAAGGTCTGGAAACACCATATATTTT. Translating it yields CASSLEVGRSGNTIYF. Together with reference TRBV5-1 and TRBJ1-3, the CDR3 gives the full variable domain: KAGVTQTPRYLIKTRGQQVTLSCSPISGHRSVSWYQQTPGQGLQFLFEYFSETQRNKGNFPGRFSGRQFSNSRSEMNVSTLELGDSALYLCASSLEVGRSGNTIYFGEGSWLTVV.

V usage is TRBV4-1 and J usage is TRBJ1-4, with a weak D call TRBD1 (6 bases). Per germline, CDR1 MGHRA and CDR2 YSYEKL. The CDR3 is made up of 17 amino acids. V lost 2 bases and J 4 bases, leaving 17 bases between the germline ends. The chain's CDR3 is CASSQTIQGWGNEKLFF. The CDR3, as DNA: TGCGCCAGCAGCCAAACCATTCAGGGGTGGGGTAATGAAAAACTGTTTTTT.

The chain has TRBV19 and TRBJ2-1, with 9 bases aligning to TRBD2. V trimming: 11 bases; J trimming: 4 bases; junction bases outside the gene matches: 9. CDR3 length: 14 amino acids. Germline V gene lookup returns CDR1 LNHDA and CDR2 SQIVND (reference sequence). Here the CDR3 reads CASSQSGGYNEQFF. CDR3 coding DNA: TGTGCCTCCTCCCAAAGCGGGGGGTACAATGAGCAGTTCTTC.

The chain combines TRBV7-6 with TRBJ2-7; D is possibly TRBD1 or TRBD2 (5 bases each). V was clipped by 5 bases and J by 5 bases, with 28 bases between them. The germline V gene encodes CDR1 SGHVS and CDR2 FNYEAQ. The CDR3 sequence is 18 residues long. The CDR3 region is CASSPLGPQPYLGNEQYF. The CDR3 DNA is TGTGCCAGCAGCCCCTTGGGGCCACAGCCCTATCTCGGGAACGAGCAGTACTTC.